This T cell receptor beta chain was obtained from a study of naive and memory T cell subsets. Regarding the study as a whole: Clonotypes are single alpha or beta chains, not paired receptors. A few larger clonotypes appeared in naive repertoires, especially CD8, possibly memory cells re-expressing CD45RA. Diversity fell and Gini index rose from naive through CM, EM, EMRA.

An equimolar mix of two oligonucleotides served as the beta constant-region primer for TRBC1 and TRBC2. Ligated cDNA was amplified by four rounds of PCR with nested alpha and beta constant-region primers and SP2. A 12-nucleotide UMI and the SP2 primer were added to the cDNA 3' end by oligonucleotide ligation. TCRdb recomputed calls from the UMI-ligation and nested PCR reads with MiXCR, one row per CDR3 protein. Here the sample spans some 82,000 distinct CDR3 sequences, around 11% being singletons. This clonotype came up a few times. Its target is not known. CMV status came from CD4+ T cell IFNgamma after overnight CMV lysate stimulation of fresh PBMCs. Input material: naive CD4+ T cells from blood. The receptor's source is a human donor in good health.

The DNA for the CDR3 is TGCAGTGCCCAGGGACTAGCGGGAGGGTTCTACGAGCAGTACTTC. Translation gives CSAQGLAGGFYEQYF. The J gene is TRBJ2-7, the V gene TRBV20-1; 16 positions agree with TRBD2. Germline values: CDR1 DFQATT, CDR2 SNEGSKA (reference sequence). J was trimmed by 3 bases and V by 6 bases; bases with no gene match: 5. The CDR3 consists of 15 residues.